This T cell receptor (beta chain) was found in a study of cytomegalovirus exposure and HLA in healthy donors. Broader study findings: Later examination showed HLA-associated TCR beta chains had greater clonal expansion than equally common others. In a later analysis, CMV-associated beta chains were mostly HLA-associated, it appeared. Most likely, a cluster of highly shared sequence variants arose as a sequencing artifact. Apart from CMV serostatus, no immune exposure information was available.

The study ran its PCR with 60 Vbeta and 13 Jbeta primers. Here immunoSEQ multiplex PCR was the method, and the copy in TCRdb shows in-frame clones only, minus some. Found here are approximately 170,000 clones, around 86% of them singletons; the top ten hold over 4%. Note on this clone: Antigen unknown.

The receptor's source is a man aged 50-59 years in good health and CMV-seropositive. The sequencing input was PBMCs.

The chain's CDR3 is CASTSGGPSYEQYF. CDR3 nucleotide sequence: TGTGCCAGCACCTCAGGGGGGCCCTCCTACGAGCAGTACTTC. The V call is TRBV28, the J call TRBJ2-7; a weak D match, TRBD1 (7 bases). CDR1 and CDR2 (germline): MDHEN, SYDVKM. The V end lost 7 bases, the J end lost 0 bases, and 13 bases lay between the germline ends. CDR3 length: 14 amino acids.